A selection of T cell receptor beta chains follows, all from one sample in a study of T cell responses to AZD1222 COVID-19 vaccine. The protocol was immunoSEQ multiplex PCR, while the TCRdb copy is restricted to in-frame clones and leaves out a portion. The sample lists 90,000 to 95,000 clones; roughly 90% were seen once. This material consisted of peripheral blood, taken on day 0 of AZD1222 vaccination. Every receptor here comes from an adult in good health. Each CDR3 is given with its conserved first and last residue. The D gene is left open where the match is weak. Size values are once, few and many counts, or a class for expanded clones, and some rows have none.

V gene: TRBV18
D gene: TRBD1
clone size: .
J gene: TRBJ2-7
CDR3 DNA: TGTGCCAGCTCACCAGACAGGGCCAACGAGCAGTACTTC
CDR3 protein: CASSPDRANEQYF

V gene: TRBV7-3
D gene: .
clone size: .
J gene: TRBJ2-5
CDR3 DNA: TGTGCCAGCAGCGACACAGGGCTAGGAGAGACCCAGTACTTC
CDR3 protein: CASSDTGLGETQYF

V gene: TRBV18
D gene: TRBD2
clone size: .
J gene: TRBJ2-7
CDR3 DNA: TGTGCCAGCTCACCCACTAGCGGGAGTTCCTACGAGCAGTACTTC
CDR3 protein: CASSPTSGSSYEQYF

V gene: TRBV14
D gene: .
clone size: .
J gene: TRBJ2-3
CDR3 DNA: TGTGCCAGCGGGCAGATGGCTACGCAGTATTTT
CDR3 protein: CASGQMATQYF

V gene: TRBV7-2
D gene: .
clone size: .
J gene: TRBJ1-2
CDR3 DNA: TGTGCCAGCAGACCCGGGGAAGGCTATGGCTACACCTTC
CDR3 protein: CASRPGEGYGYTF

V gene: TRBV6-2/TRBV6-3
D gene: TRBD1
clone size: .
J gene: TRBJ1-4
CDR3 DNA: TGTGCCAGCATCCCCGGGACAGGGGAAGAAAAACTGTTTTTT
CDR3 protein: CASIPGTGEEKLFF

V gene: TRBV7-2
D gene: TRBD1
clone size: once
J gene: TRBJ1-2
CDR3 DNA: TGTGCCAGCAGCTTAGGAGCGGGACAGAATAACTATGGCTACACCTTC
CDR3 protein: CASSLGAGQNNYGYTF

V gene: TRBV11-2
D gene: .
clone size: .
J gene: TRBJ2-7
CDR3 DNA: TGTGCCAGCAGCTTAGAAGACAGATACTCCTACGAGCAGTACTTC
CDR3 protein: CASSLEDRYSYEQYF

V gene: TRBV6-5
D gene: TRBD2
clone size: .
J gene: TRBJ2-2
CDR3 DNA: TGTGCCAGCAGTTACGGTAGCGGGGTTCCCGGGGAGCTGTTTTTT
CDR3 protein: CASSYGSGVPGELFF

V gene: TRBV27
D gene: .
clone size: once
J gene: TRBJ1-5
CDR3 DNA: TGTGCCAGCAGTTTGGGGTCACCGAGGGGCAATCAGCCCCAGCATTTT
CDR3 protein: CASSLGSPRGNQPQHF

V gene: TRBV5-1
D gene: TRBD1
clone size: .
J gene: TRBJ1-1
CDR3 DNA: TGCGCCAGCAGCTTGTTAACCCAGGGGGCTACTGAAGCTTTCTTT
CDR3 protein: CASSLLTQGATEAFF

V gene: TRBV12-3/TRBV12-4
D gene: .
clone size: .
J gene: TRBJ1-5
CDR3 DNA: TGTGCCAGCAGCGCGCTCTGGGGGTCGGCCCAGCATTTT
CDR3 protein: CASSALWGSAQHF

V gene: TRBV20-1
D gene: .
clone size: .
J gene: TRBJ2-7
CDR3 DNA: TGCAGTGCTAGTAAGGTCTCGGGAGCCGAAATCTCCTACGAGCAGTACTTC
CDR3 protein: CSASKVSGAEISYEQYF

V gene: TRBV21-1
D gene: .
clone size: .
J gene: TRBJ2-3
CDR3 DNA: TGTGCCAGCGTCCAACCGGGACGGGGACCGGCAGATACGCAGTATTTT
CDR3 protein: CASVQPGRGPADTQYF

V gene: TRBV2
D gene: TRBD2
clone size: .
J gene: TRBJ2-6
CDR3 DNA: TGTGCCAGCCGGGGGGGGCTCGTCTCTGGGGCCAACGTCCTGACTTTC
CDR3 protein: CASRGGLVSGANVLTF

V gene: TRBV6-6
D gene: .
clone size: once
J gene: TRBJ1-4
CDR3 DNA: TGTGCCAGCGGGGGAGGGGGAAATAATGAAAAACTGTTTTTT
CDR3 protein: CASGGGGNNEKLFF

V gene: TRBV11-2
D gene: TRBD1
clone size: .
J gene: TRBJ2-7
CDR3 DNA: TGTGCCAGCAGCATCGGACAGGGGATTTTCTACGAGCAGTACTTC
CDR3 protein: CASSIGQGIFYEQYF

V gene: TRBV6-1
D gene: TRBD1
clone size: .
J gene: TRBJ1-4
CDR3 DNA: TGTGCCAGCAGTGAAGGGACAGGGGGGAAACTGTTTTTT
CDR3 protein: CASSEGTGGKLFF

V gene: TRBV4-2
D gene: TRBD1
clone size: .
J gene: TRBJ1-5
CDR3 DNA: TGTGCCAGCAGCCGTACAGGGGGCGATTCTCAGCCCCAGCATTTT
CDR3 protein: CASSRTGGDSQPQHF

V gene: TRBV7-8
D gene: TRBD2
clone size: .
J gene: TRBJ2-3
CDR3 DNA: TGTGCCAGCAGTCTTATAGCGGGGCCGTCCACAGATACGCAGTATTTT
CDR3 protein: CASSLIAGPSTDTQYF

V gene: TRBV3-1/TRBV3-2
D gene: .
clone size: once
J gene: TRBJ2-3
CDR3 DNA: TGTGCCAGCAGCCTACGGGGGCAGTACACAGATACGCAGTATTTT
CDR3 protein: CASSLRGQYTDTQYF